Shown below are 3 T cell receptor beta chains from a single sample sequenced in a study of CD8 T cells in Susac syndrome. Reverse transcription of about 0.5 to 1 ug RNA used random hexamers. TCRdb called the immunoSEQ multiplex PCR reads again in MiXCR, with one record for every CDR3 protein. Of some 200,000 distinct CDR3 sequences in the sample, 90% to 95% were seen once. The sequencing input was CD4+ T cells from PBMCs. These receptors all come from a human donor with multiple sclerosis.

The chain links TRBV3-1 to TRBJ2-3, with 12 bases that match TRBD2. Per germline, CDR1 LGHDT and CDR2 YNNKEL (reference sequence). This CDR3 has 15 amino acids. J was trimmed by 2 bases and V by 4 bases; bases with no gene match: 1. The DNA for the CDR3 is TGTGCCAGCAGCCGACTAGCGGGGGACACAGATACGCAGTATTTT. Amino acid sequence: CASSRLAGDTDTQYF.

CDR3 bases: TGCAGTGCTAGTCAGGAGGGGTCCTATGGCTACACCTTC. This encodes CSASQEGSYGYTF. V gene TRBV20-1 combines with J gene TRBJ1-2, with D possibly TRBD1 on 5 matching bases. Germline lookup yields CDR1 DFQATT and CDR2 SNEGSKA (reference sequence). The CDR3 covers 13 residues. V was shortened by 3 bases and J by 4 bases, with 12 bases between the two germline ends.

This sequence joins TRBV30 and TRBJ2-3; TRBD2 agrees at 15 bases. Losses at the gene ends were 3 bases for V and 2 bases for J; bases not matched to a gene: 9. The CDR3 sequence is 18 residues long. Germline loops: CDR1 GTSNPN, CDR2 SVGIG (reference sequence). The CDR3 loop reads CAWSQGTSGGLLTDTQYF. CDR3 coding DNA: TGTGCCTGGAGCCAGGGGACTAGCGGGGGGCTCCTCACAGATACGCAGTATTTT.